This is a list of T cell receptor beta chains from one sample in a study of blood T cell repertoires in COVID-19. Clones were read by immunoSEQ multiplex PCR, and TCRdb kept only the in-frame ones, dropping some. The sample consists of about 55,000 clones, 82% of them appearing once. Sequencing was performed on peripheral blood. The receptors come from a man older than 75 with COVID-19, enrolled during active disease. CDR3s include the opening cysteine and the closing phenylalanine or tryptophan. A D gene is named only where the DNA matches it firmly. Some rows have no size entry. The others give once, few or many, or a class for an expanded clone.

abundance	v_gene	j_gene	d_gene	CDR3nt	CDR3aa
-	TRBV24-1	TRBJ1-2	-	TGTGCCACCAGTACCACTAGGGAGGAATACTATGGCTACACCTTC	CATSTTREEYYGYTF
once	TRBV15	TRBJ2-3	TRBD2	TGTGCCACCAGCAGAGCGGGACTAGCGGCAGATACGCAGTATTTT	CATSRAGLAADTQYF
once	TRBV29-1	TRBJ2-2	-	TGCAGCGTTGGGACTCCTCTTTCGAACACCGGGGAGCTGTTTTTT	CSVGTPLSNTGELFF
-	TRBV4-3	TRBJ2-2	TRBD1	TGCGCCAGCAGCCAAGATAAGACGGGACAGGGAGGGGCCGGGGAGCTGTTTTTT	CASSQDKTGQGGAGELFF
-	TRBV6-6	TRBJ1-2	-	TGTGCCAGCAACCAGAACTATGGCTACACCTTC	CASNQNYGYTF
-	TRBV21-1	TRBJ2-1	-	TGTGCCAGCAGCGCTAGCGGGAGCTCCTACAATGAGCAGTTCTTC	CASSASGSSYNEQFF
-	TRBV27	TRBJ1-1	-	TGTGCCAGCAGCGCACAGGGAAACACTGAAGCTTTCTTT	CASSAQGNTEAFF
-	TRBV3-1/TRBV3-2	TRBJ2-3	-	TGTGCCAGCAGCGTCGGACCGGGTCCCTCATCTAGCGCCGATACGCAGTATTTT	CASSVGPGPSSSADTQYF
-	TRBV9	TRBJ2-5	-	TGTGCCAGCAGCGTTTCGGGACACAGCCAAGAGACCCAGTACTTC	CASSVSGHSQETQYF
-	TRBV6-5	TRBJ1-1	-	TGTGCCAGCAGTTACCAGGGGATGGCTTTCTTT	CASSYQGMAFF
-	TRBV27	TRBJ1-4	-	TGTGCCAGCAGACTACTCGCCGGGGGGGCGGATGAAAAACTGTTTTTT	CASRLLAGGADEKLFF
-	TRBV6-5	TRBJ1-2	TRBD1	TGTGCCGCGGTCAGACAGGGGGACTATGGCTACACCTTC	CAAVRQGDYGYTF
-	TRBV9	TRBJ2-5	TRBD1	TGTGCCAGCAGCGTTTCGGGGAGGGACAGGGCGGATCTTCAGTACTTC	CASSVSGRDRADLQYF
few	TRBV6-5	TRBJ1-1	-	TGTGCCAGCAGTTACCTCGGGGGAGGGGACACTGAAGCTTTCTTT	CASSYLGGGDTEAFF
few	TRBV10-3	TRBJ1-1	TRBD1	TGTGCCATCAGGGTTAGGACAGGGGGCATGGACGAAGCTTTCTTT	CAIRVRTGGMDEAFF
-	TRBV27	TRBJ1-5	TRBD1	TGTGCCAGCAGGGGCCTAGGACAGGGAAATCAGCCCCAGCATTTT	CASRGLGQGNQPQHF
-	TRBV14	TRBJ1-6	TRBD1	TGTGCCAGCAGCCAACCCGGGACAGGGAGCTCACCCCTCCACTTT	CASSQPGTGSSPLHF
-	TRBV19	TRBJ2-2	-	TGTGCCAGTAGTATAGATCCAACCGGGGAGCTGTTTTTT	CASSIDPTGELFF
-	TRBV19	TRBJ1-3	-	TGTGCCAGTAGTACGGACTCCGGAAACACCATATATTTT	CASSTDSGNTIYF
few	TRBV18	TRBJ1-4	-	TGTGCCAGCTCACCAGGCACGGGGGAGGAAAAACTGTTTTTT	CASSPGTGEEKLFF
-	TRBV4-3	TRBJ2-7	TRBD2	TGCGCCAGCAGCCCCAGACTAGCGGGGAGCTCCTACGAGCAGTACTTC	CASSPRLAGSSYEQYF
-	TRBV18	TRBJ1-1	TRBD1	TGTGCCAGCTCACCAGCTGGGACAGGGGCCACTGAAGCTTTCTTT	CASSPAGTGATEAFF
-	TRBV4-3	TRBJ2-3	-	TGCGCCAGCAGCCAAGACACGACTCAAGATACGCAGTATTTT	CASSQDTTQDTQYF
-	TRBV24-1	TRBJ2-1	TRBD2	TGTGCCACCAGTGACCCTAGCGGGGGGGCCAACGATGAGCAGTTCTTC	CATSDPSGGANDEQFF